Described below is a single T cell receptor (beta chain) sequence and its context. Original methodology: Amplified reference gene primers provided the basis for estimating nucleated cell counts. Produced via immunoSEQ multiplex PCR; TCRdb's table is partial and in-frame only. D and trimming were read from the DNA, whereas the V and J calls and clone size are those reported in that table. Of around 60,000 clones in the sample, 70% to 75% were seen once. The CDR3 sequence is 20 residues long. Germline V gene data show CDR1 as SNHLY and CDR2 as FYNNEI. Germline trimming cut 6 bases from V and 2 bases from J; bases unmatched to any gene: 16. The sample originates from a study of blood T cell repertoires in COVID-19. Study in general: Samples of COVID-19 (acute and convalescent) were obtained from the United States, Italy and Spain.

Sequenced sample: peripheral blood. This chain joins TRBV2 and TRBJ2-7; the match to TRBD2 covers 16 bases. This TCR was sampled from a woman aged 45-60 years with active or convalescent COVID-19. The DNA for the CDR3 is TGTGCCAGCAGCCCTCAAGGGGGACTAGCGGGAGGGCCAGGGCCCTACGAGCAGTACTTC. Translation gives CASSPQGGLAGGPGPYEQYF.